What follows is one T cell receptor beta chain and its context. Its antigen is unknown. Profiled with immunoSEQ multiplex PCR; TCRdb holds only in-frame clones, not every one. The sample has more than 250,000 clones, about nine tenths seen once; the top ten hold 3.1%. The CDR3 is 13 amino acids. V dropped 1 base and J dropped 5 bases, with 10 bases sitting between them. Germline V gene data show CDR1 as SGHRS and CDR2 as YFSETQ. This specimen belongs to a study of cytomegalovirus exposure and HLA in healthy donors. For the study at large: The roughly 660 first-cohort repertoires shared a platform with the 130 or so validation repertoires, as reported in a later analysis.

Study-wide results and limits: In vitro experiments confirmed that three CMV-associated chains were specific for CMV antigens.

V gene TRBV5-1 combines with J gene TRBJ2-7; D might be TRBD2 (5 bases). The sequence came from a woman aged 30 to 39 in good health and CMV-seronegative. Sequenced sample: PBMCs. The CDR3 spells CASSLKRDHEQYF. The CDR3 bases are TGCGCCAGCAGCTTGAAGAGGGATCACGAGCAGTACTTC.